This TCR beta chain derives from a study of blood T cell repertoires in COVID-19. At the level of the study: From T cells, B-cell-depleted T cells, or PBMCs came the material, which was cDNA or gDNA.

V lost 5 bases, J lost 11 bases, and 21 bases lay in between. The CDR3 length is 14 residues. CDR1 and CDR2 (germline): SGHNT, YENEEA. Individuals drawn from some 25 US areas were roughly 18 to 89 years old. Original methodology: Amplification with reference gene primers provided the estimates of nucleated cell counts. Profiling relied on immunoSEQ multiplex PCR, and the TCRdb table lists in-frame clones only, not all of them. V and J calls and clone size follow that table, whereas D and trimming were derived from the DNA. This table has hundreds of thousands of clones, almost 90% appearing once. Sequences were obtained from PBMCs or T cells enriched from blood (not recorded which). The V call is TRBV11-3, the J call TRBJ1-1; D gene unclear. The receptor was derived from a woman between 18 and 29 years old with acute COVID-19. As DNA, the CDR3 is TGTGCCAGCAGCACACCCCAGAGGAGGGAGAGGGCTTTCTTT. As protein: CASSTPQRRERAFF.